This paragraph reports one TCR beta chain. What it binds is unknown. The CDR3 has 14 amino acids. Looked up from germline, CDR1 is MNHEY and CDR2 is SMNVEV (reference sequence). V gave up 5 bases and J gave up 3 bases; unmatched junction bases: 5. Libraries were prepared by immunoSEQ multiplex PCR; TCRdb keeps only in-frame clonotypes and omits some of them. The sample lists 50,000 to 55,000 clones, 80% to 90% occurring once. The record originates from a study of OX40 agonist ivuxolimab in advanced cancers. Study-level points and caveats: CD4+ and CD8+ blood T cells expanded clonally by week 6 at 0.1 to 3.0 mg/kg.

The sequencing here drew on CD4+ or CD8+ T cells sorted from blood, taken in a trial of the OX40 agonist ivuxolimab. The V call is TRBV27, the J call TRBJ2-3; TRBD1 matches 7 bases. This receptor was obtained from an adult with an advanced solid tumor such as melanoma, head and neck, liver or kidney cancer. CDR3 loop: CASSTPDRTDTQYF. The CDR3 nucleotides are TGTGCCAGCAGTACCCCGGACAGGACAGATACGCAGTATTTT.